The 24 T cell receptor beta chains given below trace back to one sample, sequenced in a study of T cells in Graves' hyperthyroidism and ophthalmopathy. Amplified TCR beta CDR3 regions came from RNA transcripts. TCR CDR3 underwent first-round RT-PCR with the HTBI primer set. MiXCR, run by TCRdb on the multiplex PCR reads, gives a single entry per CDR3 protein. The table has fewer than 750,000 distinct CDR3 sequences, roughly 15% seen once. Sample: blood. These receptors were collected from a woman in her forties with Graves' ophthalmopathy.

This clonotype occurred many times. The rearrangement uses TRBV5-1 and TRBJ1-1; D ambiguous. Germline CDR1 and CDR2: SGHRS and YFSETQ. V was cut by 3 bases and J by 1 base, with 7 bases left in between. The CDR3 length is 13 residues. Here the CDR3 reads CASSWSTNTEAFF. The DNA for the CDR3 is TGCGCCAGCAGCTGGTCAACGAACACTGAAGCTTTCTTT.

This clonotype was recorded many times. The CDR3 nucleotides are TGTGCCAGCAGGCCTAGGCCCTACGAGCAGTACTTC. It encodes CASRPRPYEQYF. The chain links TRBV2 to TRBJ2-7, with D uncertain. CDR1 SNHLY and CDR2 FYNNEI come from the germline V gene. This CDR3 has 12 amino acids. The V end was cut by 6 bases, the J end by 2 bases, with 8 bases between.

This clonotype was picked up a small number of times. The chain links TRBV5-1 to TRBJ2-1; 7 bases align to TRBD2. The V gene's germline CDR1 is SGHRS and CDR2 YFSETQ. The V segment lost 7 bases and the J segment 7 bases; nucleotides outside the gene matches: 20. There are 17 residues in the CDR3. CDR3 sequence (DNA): TGCGCCAGCCCCCCCCAGGGTAGCGGGTACCTTGGAAATGAGCAGTTCTTC. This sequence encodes CASPPQGSGYLGNEQFF.

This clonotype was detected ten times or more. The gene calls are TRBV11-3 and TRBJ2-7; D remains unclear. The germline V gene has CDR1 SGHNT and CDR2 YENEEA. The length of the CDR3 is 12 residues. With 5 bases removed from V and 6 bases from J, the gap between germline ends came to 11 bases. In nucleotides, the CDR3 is TGTGCCAGCAGCCCTCTCCCCGGCGAGCAGTACTTC. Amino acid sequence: CASSPLPGEQYF.

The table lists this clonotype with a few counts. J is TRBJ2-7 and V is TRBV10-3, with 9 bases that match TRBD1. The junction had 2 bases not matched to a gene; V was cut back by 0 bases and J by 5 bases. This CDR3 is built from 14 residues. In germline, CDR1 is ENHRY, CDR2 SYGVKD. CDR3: CAISESQGADEQYF. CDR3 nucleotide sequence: TGTGCCATCAGTGAGTCACAGGGGGCGGACGAGCAGTACTTC.

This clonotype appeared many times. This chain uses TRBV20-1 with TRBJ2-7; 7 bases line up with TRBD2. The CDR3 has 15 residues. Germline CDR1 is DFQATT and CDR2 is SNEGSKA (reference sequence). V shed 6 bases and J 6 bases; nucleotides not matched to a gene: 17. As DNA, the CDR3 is TGCAGTGCCTCGCCCAGAGGGAGGGGATACGGCGAGCAGTACTTC. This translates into CSASPRGRGYGEQYF.

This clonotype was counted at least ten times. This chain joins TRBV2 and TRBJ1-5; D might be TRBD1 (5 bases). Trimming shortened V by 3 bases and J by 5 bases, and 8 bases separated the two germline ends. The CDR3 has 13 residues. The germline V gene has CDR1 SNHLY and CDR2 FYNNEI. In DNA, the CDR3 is TGTGCCAGCAGTGAGTCCAGGGATCAGCCCCAGCATTTT. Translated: CASSESRDQPQHF. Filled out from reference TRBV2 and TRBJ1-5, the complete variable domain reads EPEVTQTPSHQVTQMGQEVILRCVPISNHLYFYWYRQILGQKVEFLVSFYNNEISEKSEIFDDQFSVERPDGSNFTLKIRSTKLEDSAMYFCASSESRDQPQHFGDGTRLSIL.

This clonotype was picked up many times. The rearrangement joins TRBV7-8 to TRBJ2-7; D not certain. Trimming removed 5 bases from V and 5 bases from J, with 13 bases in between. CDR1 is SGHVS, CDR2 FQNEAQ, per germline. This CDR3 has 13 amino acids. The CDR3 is CASSLGSMNEQYF. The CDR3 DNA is TGTGCCAGCAGCCTCGGCAGTATGAACGAGCAGTACTTC.

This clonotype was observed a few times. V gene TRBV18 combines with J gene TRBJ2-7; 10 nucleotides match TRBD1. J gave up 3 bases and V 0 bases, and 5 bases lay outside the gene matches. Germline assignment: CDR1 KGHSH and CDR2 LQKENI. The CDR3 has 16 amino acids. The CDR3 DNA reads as TGTGCCAGCTCACCACCCGGGACAGGGGTTCTCTACGAGCAGTACTTC. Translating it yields CASSPPGTGVLYEQYF.

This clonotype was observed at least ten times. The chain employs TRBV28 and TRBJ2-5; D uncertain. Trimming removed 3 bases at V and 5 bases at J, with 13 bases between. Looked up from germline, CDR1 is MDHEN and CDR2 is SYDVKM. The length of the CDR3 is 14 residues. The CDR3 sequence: CASSFVPARETQYF. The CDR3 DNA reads TGTGCCAGCAGTTTCGTCCCAGCACGGGAGACCCAGTACTTC.

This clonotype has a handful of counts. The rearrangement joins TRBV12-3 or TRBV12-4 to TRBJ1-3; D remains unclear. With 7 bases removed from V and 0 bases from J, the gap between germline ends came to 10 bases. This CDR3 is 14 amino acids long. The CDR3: CASKVRSSGNTIYF. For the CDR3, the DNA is TGTGCCAGCAAGGTTAGGAGCTCTGGAAACACCATATATTTT.

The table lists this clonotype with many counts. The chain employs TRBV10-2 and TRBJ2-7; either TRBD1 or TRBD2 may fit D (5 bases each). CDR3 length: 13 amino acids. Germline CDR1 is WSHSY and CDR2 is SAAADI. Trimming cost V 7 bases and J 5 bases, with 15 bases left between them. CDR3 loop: CASKPGPIHEQYF. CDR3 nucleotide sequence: TGCGCCAGCAAGCCGGGGCCAATCCACGAGCAGTACTTC.

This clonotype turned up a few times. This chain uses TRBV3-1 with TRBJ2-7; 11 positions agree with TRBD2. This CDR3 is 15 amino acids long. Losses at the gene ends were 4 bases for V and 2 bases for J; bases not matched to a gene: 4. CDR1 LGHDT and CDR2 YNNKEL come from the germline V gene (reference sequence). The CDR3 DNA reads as TGTGCCAGCAGCCCCAGGACTAGCGGGCCCTACGAGCAGTACTTC. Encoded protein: CASSPRTSGPYEQYF.

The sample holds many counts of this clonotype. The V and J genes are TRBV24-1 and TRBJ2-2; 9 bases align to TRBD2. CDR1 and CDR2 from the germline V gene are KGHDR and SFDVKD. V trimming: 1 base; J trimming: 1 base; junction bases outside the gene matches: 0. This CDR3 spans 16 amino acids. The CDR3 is CATSDFSGRNTGELFF. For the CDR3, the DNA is TGTGCCACCAGTGATTTTAGCGGGAGGAACACCGGGGAGCTGTTTTTT.

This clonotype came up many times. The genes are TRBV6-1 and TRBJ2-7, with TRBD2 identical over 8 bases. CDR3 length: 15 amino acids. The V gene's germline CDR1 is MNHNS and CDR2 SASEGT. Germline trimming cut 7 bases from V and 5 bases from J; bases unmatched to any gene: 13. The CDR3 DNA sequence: TGTGCCAGCATAACAGTGGCGGGAGGTGGCCACGAGCAGTACTTC. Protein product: CASITVAGGGHEQYF.

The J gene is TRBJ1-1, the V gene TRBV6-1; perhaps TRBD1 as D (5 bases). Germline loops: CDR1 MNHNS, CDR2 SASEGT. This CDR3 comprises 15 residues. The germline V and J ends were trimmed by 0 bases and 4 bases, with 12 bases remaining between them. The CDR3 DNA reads TGTGCCAGCAGTGAAGCCCGGGGCTTGGGCACTGAAGCTTTCTTT. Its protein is CASSEARGLGTEAFF.

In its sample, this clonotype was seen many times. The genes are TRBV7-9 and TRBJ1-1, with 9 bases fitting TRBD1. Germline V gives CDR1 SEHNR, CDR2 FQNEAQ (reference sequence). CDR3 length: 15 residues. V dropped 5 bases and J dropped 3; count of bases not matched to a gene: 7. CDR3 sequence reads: CASSPSTGGHTEAFF. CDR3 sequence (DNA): TGTGCCAGCAGCCCCAGTACAGGGGGCCACACTGAAGCTTTCTTT.

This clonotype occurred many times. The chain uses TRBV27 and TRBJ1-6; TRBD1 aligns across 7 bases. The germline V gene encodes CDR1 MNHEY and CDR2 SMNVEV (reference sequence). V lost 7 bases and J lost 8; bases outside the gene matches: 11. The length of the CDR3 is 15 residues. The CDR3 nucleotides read TGTGCCAGCACCAGCGGGACAGCTCCCCATTCACCCCTCCACTTT. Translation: CASTSGTAPHSPLHF.

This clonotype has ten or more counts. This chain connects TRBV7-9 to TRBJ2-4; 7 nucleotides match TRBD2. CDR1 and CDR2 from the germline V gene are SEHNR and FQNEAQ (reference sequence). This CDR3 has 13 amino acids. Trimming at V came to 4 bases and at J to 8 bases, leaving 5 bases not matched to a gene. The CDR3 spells CASSSSGIDIQYF. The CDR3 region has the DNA TGTGCCAGCAGCTCCAGCGGGATCGACATTCAGTACTTC.

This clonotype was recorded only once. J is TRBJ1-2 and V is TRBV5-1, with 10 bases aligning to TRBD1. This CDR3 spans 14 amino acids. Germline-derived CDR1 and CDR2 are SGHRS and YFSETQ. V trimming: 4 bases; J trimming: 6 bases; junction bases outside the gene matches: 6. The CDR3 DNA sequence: TGCGCCAGCAGCCCCGGGACAGGGGCCCATGGCTACACCTTC. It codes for CASSPGTGAHGYTF.

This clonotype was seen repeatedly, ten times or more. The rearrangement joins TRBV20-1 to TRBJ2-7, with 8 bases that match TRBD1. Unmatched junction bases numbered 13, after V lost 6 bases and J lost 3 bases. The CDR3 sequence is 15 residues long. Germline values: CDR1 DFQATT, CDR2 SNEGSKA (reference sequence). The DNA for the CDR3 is TGCAGTGCACCATGGACAGGGAATCACTACTACGAGCAGTACTTC. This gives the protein CSAPWTGNHYYEQYF.

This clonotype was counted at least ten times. The chain's CDR3 is CASSSLTGGNTEAFF. In DNA, the CDR3 is TGTGCCAGTAGTAGCCTGACAGGTGGGAACACTGAAGCTTTCTTT. V usage is TRBV19 and J usage is TRBJ1-1, with TRBD1 as a possible D gene (6 bases). Trimming shortened V by 4 bases and J by 1 base, and 13 bases separated the two germline ends. The CDR3 consists of 15 residues. CDR1 is LNHDA and CDR2 is SQIVND in the germline V gene (reference sequence). The entire variable domain, with the rest obtained from reference TRBV19 and TRBJ1-1, is as follows: DGGITQSPKYLFRKEGQNVTLSCEQNLNHDAMYWYRQDPGQGLRLIYYSQIVNDFQKGDIAEGYSVSREKKESFPLTVTSAQKNPTAFYLCASSSLTGGNTEAFFGQGTRLTVV.

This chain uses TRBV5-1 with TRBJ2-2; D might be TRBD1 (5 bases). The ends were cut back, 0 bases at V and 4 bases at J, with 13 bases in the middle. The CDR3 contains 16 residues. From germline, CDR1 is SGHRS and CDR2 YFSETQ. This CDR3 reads CASSLVPDTFTGELFF. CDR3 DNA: TGCGCCAGCAGCTTGGTTCCGGACACGTTCACCGGGGAGCTGTTTTTT. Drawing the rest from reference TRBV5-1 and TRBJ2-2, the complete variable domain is KAGVTQTPRYLIKTRGQQVTLSCSPISGHRSVSWYQQTPGQGLQFLFEYFSETQRNKGNFPGRFSGRQFSNSRSEMNVSTLELGDSALYLCASSLVPDTFTGELFFGEGSRLTVL.

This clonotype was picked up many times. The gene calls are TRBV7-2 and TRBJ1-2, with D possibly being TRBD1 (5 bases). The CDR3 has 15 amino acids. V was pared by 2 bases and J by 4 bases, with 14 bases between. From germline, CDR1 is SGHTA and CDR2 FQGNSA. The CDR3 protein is CASSLFRDSSYGYTF. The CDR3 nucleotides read TGTGCCAGCAGCTTATTCAGGGACTCAAGCTATGGCTACACCTTC. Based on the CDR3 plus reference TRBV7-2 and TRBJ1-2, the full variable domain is GAGVSQSPSNKVTEKGKDVELRCDPISGHTALYWYRQSLGQGLEFLIYFQGNSAPDKSGLPSDRFSAERTGGSVSTLTIQRTQQEDSAVYLCASSLFRDSSYGYTFGSGTRLTVV.